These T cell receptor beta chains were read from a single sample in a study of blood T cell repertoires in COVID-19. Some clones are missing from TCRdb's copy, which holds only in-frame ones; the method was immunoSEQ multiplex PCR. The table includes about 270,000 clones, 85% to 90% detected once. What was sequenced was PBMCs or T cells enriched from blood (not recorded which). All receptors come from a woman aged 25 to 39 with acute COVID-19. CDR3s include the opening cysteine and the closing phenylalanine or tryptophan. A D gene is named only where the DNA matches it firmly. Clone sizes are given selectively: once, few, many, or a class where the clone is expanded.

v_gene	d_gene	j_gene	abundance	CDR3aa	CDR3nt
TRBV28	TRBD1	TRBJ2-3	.	CASRPRDRFSDTQYF	TGTGCCAGCAGACCCCGGGACAGATTTTCGGATACGCAGTATTTT
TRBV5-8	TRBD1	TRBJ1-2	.	CASSGDRSSDYGYTF	TGTGCCAGCAGCGGGGACAGGAGTAGTGACTATGGCTACACCTTC
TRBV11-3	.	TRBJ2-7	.	CASSFGTTYEQYF	TGTGCCAGCAGCTTCGGGACAACCTACGAGCAGTACTTC
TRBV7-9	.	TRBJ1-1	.	CASSRAKVNTEAFF	TGTGCCAGCAGCCGAGCTAAAGTGAACACTGAAGCTTTCTTT
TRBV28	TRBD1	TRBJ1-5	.	CASSLRTGDQPQHF	TGTGCCAGCAGTCTCCGGACAGGGGATCAGCCCCAGCATTTT
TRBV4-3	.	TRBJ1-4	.	CASSQVLWTNNEKLFF	TGCGCCAGCAGCCAAGTTCTCTGGACTAATAATGAAAAACTGTTTTTT
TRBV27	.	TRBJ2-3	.	CASSSPGEHADTQYF	TGTGCCAGCAGTTCCCCAGGGGAGCACGCAGATACGCAGTATTTT
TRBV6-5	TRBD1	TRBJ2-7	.	CASGGQALVEQYF	TGTGCCAGCGGGGGACAGGCCCTAGTAGAGCAGTACTTC
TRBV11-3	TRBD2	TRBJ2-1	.	CASSWTSGSNNEQFF	TGTGCCAGCAGCTGGACTAGCGGGAGCAATAATGAGCAGTTCTTC
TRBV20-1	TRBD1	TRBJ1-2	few	CSARQGGGYTF	TGCAGTGCAAGACAGGGTGGAGGCTACACCTTC
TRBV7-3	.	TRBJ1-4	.	CASSPSTNEKLFF	TGTGCCAGCAGCCCGTCAACTAATGAAAAACTGTTTTTT
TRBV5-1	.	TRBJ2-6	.	CASSTHPAGANVLTF	TGCGCCAGCAGCACCCACCCAGCGGGGGCCAACGTCCTGACTTTC
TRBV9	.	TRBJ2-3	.	CASSVRGYGTDTQYF	TGTGCCAGCAGCGTCCGGGGGTACGGCACAGATACGCAGTATTTT
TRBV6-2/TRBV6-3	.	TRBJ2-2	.	CASSYGSGSDTGELFF	TGTGCCAGCAGTTATGGGTCAGGGTCGGACACCGGGGAGCTGTTTTTT
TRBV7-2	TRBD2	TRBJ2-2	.	CASSLAWGLAGGTGELFF	TGTGCCAGCAGCTTAGCGTGGGGACTAGCGGGAGGAACCGGGGAGCTGTTTTTT
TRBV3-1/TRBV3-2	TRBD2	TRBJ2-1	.	CASSHLPTSGINYNEQFF	TGTGCCAGCAGCCACTTACCCACTAGCGGGATTAACTACAATGAGCAGTTCTTC
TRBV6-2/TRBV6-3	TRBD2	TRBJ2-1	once	CASSLAGGPSVEQFF	TGTGCCAGCAGTTTAGCGGGAGGGCCTTCGGTTGAGCAGTTCTTC
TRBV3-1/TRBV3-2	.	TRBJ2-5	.	CASSQDLAILETQYF	TGTGCCAGCAGCCAAGATCTGGCCATCTTAGAGACCCAGTACTTC
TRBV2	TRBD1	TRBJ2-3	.	CASIPGQSTDTQYF	TGTGCCAGCATCCCGGGACAGAGCACAGATACGCAGTATTTT
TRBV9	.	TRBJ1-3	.	CASSVVGTGIFLSGNTIYF	TGTGCCAGCAGCGTAGTAGGTACAGGTATATTTCTCTCTGGAAACACCATATATTTT
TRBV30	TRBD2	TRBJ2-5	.	CAWRGLAGGAQYF	TGTGCCTGGCGGGGACTAGCGGGAGGTGCCCAGTACTTC
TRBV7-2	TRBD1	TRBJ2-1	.	CASAPGQNYNEQFF	TGTGCCAGCGCCCCGGGACAGAACTACAATGAGCAGTTCTTC
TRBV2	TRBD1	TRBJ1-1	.	CASSGQGDTEAFF	TGTGCCAGCAGTGGACAGGGGGATACTGAAGCTTTCTTT
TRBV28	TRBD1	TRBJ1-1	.	CASSEGGSTEAFF	TGTGCCAGCAGTGAAGGGGGCTCCACTGAAGCTTTCTTT
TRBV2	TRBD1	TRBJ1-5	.	CASGTGQGGNQPQHF	TGTGCCAGCGGAACCGGACAGGGGGGGAATCAGCCCCAGCATTTT
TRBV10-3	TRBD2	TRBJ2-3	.	CAISESTSGSPQYF	TGTGCCATCAGTGAGTCGACTAGCGGGAGTCCGCAGTATTTT
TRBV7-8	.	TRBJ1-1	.	CASSYLTGNTEAFF	TGTGCCAGCAGCTACCTGACAGGGAACACTGAAGCTTTCTTT
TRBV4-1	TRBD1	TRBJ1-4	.	CASSQDLPGQVNEKLFF	TGCGCCAGCAGCCAAGATTTACCGGGACAGGTTAATGAAAAACTGTTTTTT
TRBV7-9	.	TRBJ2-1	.	CASSLEAARLSSYNEQFF	TGTGCCAGCAGCTTAGAAGCCGCCAGGCTAAGCTCCTACAATGAGCAGTTCTTC
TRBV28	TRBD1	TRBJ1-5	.	CASTPADRDPSNQPQHF	TGTGCCAGCACCCCTGCGGACAGGGACCCTAGCAATCAGCCCCAGCATTTT
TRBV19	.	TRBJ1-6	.	CASSLGGSSYNSPLHF	TGTGCCAGTAGTCTCGGCGGGAGCTCCTATAATTCACCCCTCCACTTT
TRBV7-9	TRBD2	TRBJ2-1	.	CASTTDRGLAGVGEQFF	TGTGCCAGCACCACTGACCGAGGACTAGCGGGAGTTGGTGAGCAGTTCTTC
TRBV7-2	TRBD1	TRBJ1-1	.	CASSFQGGNTEAFF	TGTGCCAGCAGCTTCCAGGGGGGGAACACTGAAGCTTTCTTT
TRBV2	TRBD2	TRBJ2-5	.	CASSEKHPVIAGGEETQYF	TGTGCCAGCAGTGAAAAACATCCCGTGATAGCGGGAGGGGAAGAGACCCAGTACTTC
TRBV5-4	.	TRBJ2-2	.	CASTSVIPTGELFF	TGTGCCAGCACCTCAGTCATCCCCACCGGGGAGCTGTTTTTT
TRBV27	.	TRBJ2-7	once	CASSLSVIGRGQAEQYF	TGTGCCAGCAGTTTATCAGTCATCGGGAGAGGCCAAGCCGAGCAGTACTTC
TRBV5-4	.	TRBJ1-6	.	CASSTGGTRRHF	TGTGCCAGCAGCACGGGGGGAACAAGGCGACACTTT
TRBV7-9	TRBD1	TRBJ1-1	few	CASSLSGGQTEAFF	TGTGCCAGCAGCTTATCAGGGGGCCAAACTGAAGCTTTCTTT
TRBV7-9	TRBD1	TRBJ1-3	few	CASSDTGTGSGNTIYF	TGTGCCAGCAGCGATACCGGGACAGGCTCCGGAAACACCATATATTTT
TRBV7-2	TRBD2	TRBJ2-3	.	CASSLWSLPREIPDTQYF	TGTGCCAGCAGCTTGTGGTCATTGCCGCGGGAGATTCCAGATACGCAGTATTTT
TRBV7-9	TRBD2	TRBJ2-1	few	CASSLGLAGVDEQFF	TGTGCCAGCAGCCTCGGACTAGCGGGAGTTGATGAGCAGTTCTTC
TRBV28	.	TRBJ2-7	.	CASGMQGRNEQYF	TGTGCCAGCGGGATGCAGGGTAGGAACGAGCAGTACTTC
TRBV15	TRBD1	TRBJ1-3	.	CATSREGTVENTIYF	TGTGCCACCAGCAGAGAAGGGACAGTAGAAAACACCATATATTTT
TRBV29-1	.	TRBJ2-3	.	CSVHDWRGSDTQYF	TGCAGCGTCCACGACTGGCGCGGGTCAGATACGCAGTATTTT
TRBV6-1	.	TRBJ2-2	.	CASRERDGSPTGELFF	TGTGCCAGCAGAGAAAGGGACGGGAGTCCCACCGGGGAGCTGTTTTTT
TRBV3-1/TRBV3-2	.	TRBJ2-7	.	CASSGDYNYEQYF	TGTGCCAGCAGCGGAGACTATAACTACGAGCAGTACTTC
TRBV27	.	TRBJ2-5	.	CASSPQGGGTQYF	TGTGCCAGCAGCCCACAGGGAGGGGGGACCCAGTACTTC
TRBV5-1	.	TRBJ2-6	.	CASSFSVSGANVLTF	TGCGCCAGCAGCTTTTCCGTCTCTGGGGCCAACGTCCTGACTTTC
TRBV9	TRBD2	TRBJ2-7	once	CASSVEVSGRLQYF	TGTGCCAGCAGCGTAGAGGTTAGCGGGAGATTACAGTACTTC
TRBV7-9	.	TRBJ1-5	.	CASSLEGGPQPQHF	TGTGCCAGCAGCTTAGAAGGGGGACCTCAGCCCCAGCATTTT
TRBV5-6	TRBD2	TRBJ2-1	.	CASSRPTSGIDNEQFF	TGTGCCAGCAGCCGCCCAACTAGCGGGATTGACAATGAGCAGTTCTTC
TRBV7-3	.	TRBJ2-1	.	CASSLTGTDSYNEQFF	TGTGCCAGCAGCCTCACCGGGACTGACTCCTACAATGAGCAGTTCTTC
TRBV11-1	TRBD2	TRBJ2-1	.	CASSPSGLAANNEQFF	TGTGCCAGCAGCCCATCGGGACTAGCGGCAAACAATGAGCAGTTCTTC
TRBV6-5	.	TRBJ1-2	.	CASSYGGPYGYTF	TGTGCCAGCAGTTACGGAGGTCCTTATGGCTACACCTTC
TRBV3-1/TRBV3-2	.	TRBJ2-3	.	CASSQQTGITDTQYF	TGTGCCAGCAGCCAACAGACGGGGATCACAGATACGCAGTATTTT
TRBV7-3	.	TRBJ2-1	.	CASSLTPRPGRANDEQFF	TGTGCCAGCAGCTTAACTCCCCGTCCCGGGCGGGCCAACGATGAGCAGTTCTTC
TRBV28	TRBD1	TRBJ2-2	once	CASSYGTGSTGELFF	TGTGCCAGCAGTTATGGGACAGGGAGCACCGGGGAGCTGTTTTTT
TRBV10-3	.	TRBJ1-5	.	CAISESFLKGSDQPQHF	TGTGCCATCAGTGAGTCGTTTTTGAAGGGGTCTGATCAGCCCCAGCATTTT
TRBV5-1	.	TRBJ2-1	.	CASRPQTGLAYNEQFF	TGCGCCAGCAGACCACAAACAGGTCTGGCCTACAATGAGCAGTTCTTC